This TCR beta chain derives from a study of T cells after posttransplantation cyclophosphamide. V shed 2 bases and J shed 5 bases, with 9 bases lying between them. Germline values: CDR1 SGHVS, CDR2 FNYEAQ. The CDR3 spans 13 residues. Study-wide results and caveats: Skin or GI-infiltrating T cells shared few TRB sequences with blood. Recipient CMV seropositivity and CMV reactivation strongly tracked TRB clonality.

Remarks on this clone: No antigen is known for it.

A marrow graft followed busulfan-fludarabine conditioning, with cyclophosphamide on days +3 and +4. Libraries were prepared by immunoSEQ multiplex PCR; TCRdb keeps only in-frame clonotypes and omits some of them. The table records around 3,900 clones, 75% to 85% of them present only once. The sequence came from a male patient younger than 45 who received an allogeneic stem cell transplant from a related donor, was CMV-positive, and had no GVHD. Some T cells may possibly be graft donor cells. The genes are TRBV7-6 and TRBJ2-5; D perhaps matches TRBD1 (6 bases). This sample comprised CD4+ T cells sorted from blood, obtained approximately 38 weeks after a stem cell transplant with posttransplant cyclophosphamide. The CDR3 DNA reads as TGTGCCAGCAGCTTACCAGGGGTCGAGACCCAGTACTTC. This gives the protein CASSLPGVETQYF.